This T cell receptor beta chain was captured by sequencing in a study of OX40 agonist ivuxolimab in advanced cancers. Broader study findings: Dose levels from 0.1 to 3.0 mg/kg saw CD4+ and CD8+ blood T cells expand clonally by week 6. Which antigen the expanded peripheral T cells recognized is unknown.

To note about this clone: The antigen is not known.

Some clones are missing from TCRdb's copy, which holds only in-frame ones; the method was immunoSEQ multiplex PCR. The sample consists of some 74,000 clones, less than 95% of them appearing once. The TCR sequence derives from an adult with an advanced solid tumor such as melanoma, head and neck, liver or kidney cancer. Material: CD4+ or CD8+ T cells sorted from blood, obtained in a trial of the OX40 agonist ivuxolimab.

CDR3 loop: CASSSGGVGNTIYF. CDR3 coding DNA: TGTGCCAGCAGTTCTGGGGGGGTTGGAAACACCATATATTTT. The chain is built from TRBV28 and TRBJ1-3, with D possibly TRBD1 on 5 matching bases. Germline-derived CDR1 and CDR2 are MDHEN and SYDVKM. V lost 4 bases to trimming and J lost 3 bases, with 10 bases between them. CDR3 length equals 14 residues. Together with reference TRBV28 and TRBJ1-3, the CDR3 gives the full variable domain: DVKVTQSSRYLVKRTGEKVFLECVQDMDHENMFWYRQDPGLGLRLIYFSYDVKMKEKGDIPEGYSVSREKKERFSLILESASTNQTSMYLCASSSGGVGNTIYFGEGSWLTVV.